This TCR beta chain is from a study of radiotherapy plus CTLA-4 blockade in lung cancer. Regarding the study as a whole: How blood T cell clones changed early, along with interferon-beta, reportedly forecast response best.

In its sample, this clone was seen a few times. The antigen is unknown. The CDR3 is 15 amino acids. CDR1 is SNHLY, CDR2 FYNNEI, per germline. Trimming at V came to 6 bases and at J to 0 bases, leaving 7 bases not matched to a gene. Clones were read by immunoSEQ multiplex PCR, and TCRdb kept only the in-frame ones, dropping some. The data contain some 110,000 clones, approximately 84% of them singletons. The genes are TRBV2 and TRBJ1-1; 7 bases align to TRBD1. The source of this sequence is a human donor with non-small cell lung cancer who had a partial response to radiotherapy plus ipilimumab. The sample consisted of peripheral blood, taken from a patient treated with radiotherapy plus ipilimumab. This chain's CDR3 is CASRQTGAMNTEAFF. Here the CDR3 DNA reads TGTGCCAGCAGGCAAACAGGGGCCATGAACACTGAAGCTTTCTTT.